This T cell receptor beta chain originates from a study of early T cells in non-severe SARS-CoV-2 infection. This clonotype was recorded at least ten times. The antigen is unknown. Whole-study results and caveats: VDJdb matching skewed toward anti-spike CD8 responses, missing private and CD4 specificities.

V lost 4 bases and J lost 0, with 1 base in between. CDR1 and CDR2 (germline): MNHEY, SMNVEV (reference sequence). The CDR3 extends over 11 amino acids. Individual cDNA molecules received unique molecular identifiers during library preparation. TCRdb used MiXCR to reprocess the 5' RACE reads, holding one entry per CDR3 protein. The sample yields 55,000 to 85,000 distinct CDR3 sequences, more than 8.5% seen once. V usage is TRBV27 and J usage is TRBJ2-7; D is undetermined. The receptor was isolated from an adult who was a healthcare worker with PCR-confirmed SARS-CoV-2 infection or an uninfected control (not recorded which). The sample was whole blood, taken at baseline. This CDR3 reads CASSSSYEQYF. Here the CDR3 DNA reads TGTGCCAGCAGTTCCTCCTACGAGCAGTACTTC.